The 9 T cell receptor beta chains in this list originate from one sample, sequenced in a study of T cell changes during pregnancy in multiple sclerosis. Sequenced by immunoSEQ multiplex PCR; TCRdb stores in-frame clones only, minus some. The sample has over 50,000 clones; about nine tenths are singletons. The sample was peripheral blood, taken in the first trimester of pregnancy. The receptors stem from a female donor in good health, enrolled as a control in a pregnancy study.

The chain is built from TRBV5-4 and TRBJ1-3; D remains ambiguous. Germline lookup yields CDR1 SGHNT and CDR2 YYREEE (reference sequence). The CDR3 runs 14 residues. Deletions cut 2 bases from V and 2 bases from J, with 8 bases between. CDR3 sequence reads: CASSFYSTGNTIYF. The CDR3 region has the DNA TGTGCCAGCAGCTTTTACAGCACTGGAAACACCATATATTTT.

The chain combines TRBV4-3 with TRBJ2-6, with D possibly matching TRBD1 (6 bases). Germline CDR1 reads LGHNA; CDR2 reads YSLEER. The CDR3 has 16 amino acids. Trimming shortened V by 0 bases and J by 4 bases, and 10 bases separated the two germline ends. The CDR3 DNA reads TGCGCCAGCAGCCAAGACCAGGGGACCGGGGCCAACGTCCTGACTTTC. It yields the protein CASSQDQGTGANVLTF.

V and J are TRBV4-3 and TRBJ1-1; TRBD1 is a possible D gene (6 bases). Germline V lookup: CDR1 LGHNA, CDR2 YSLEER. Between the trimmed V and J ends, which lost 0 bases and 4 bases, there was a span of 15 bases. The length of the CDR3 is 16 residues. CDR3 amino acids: CASSQDLGGAGTEAFF. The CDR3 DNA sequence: TGCGCCAGCAGCCAAGACTTAGGGGGTGCAGGCACTGAAGCTTTCTTT.

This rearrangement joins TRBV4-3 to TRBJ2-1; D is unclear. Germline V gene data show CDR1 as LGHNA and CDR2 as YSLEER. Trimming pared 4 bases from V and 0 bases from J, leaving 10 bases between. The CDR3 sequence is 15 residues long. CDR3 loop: CASSPTVSSYNEQFF. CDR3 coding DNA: TGCGCCAGCAGCCCTACAGTGAGCTCCTACAATGAGCAGTTCTTC.

The CDR3 DNA is TGTGCCAGCAGCCCGCCCAGGCCCAGCGAGCAGTACTTC. It codes for CASSPPRPSEQYF. The V and J genes are TRBV7-9 and TRBJ2-7; D unclear. Trimming removed 5 bases at V and 6 bases at J, with 14 bases between. The CDR3 contains 13 residues. CDR1 is SEHNR, CDR2 FQNEAQ, per germline (reference sequence).

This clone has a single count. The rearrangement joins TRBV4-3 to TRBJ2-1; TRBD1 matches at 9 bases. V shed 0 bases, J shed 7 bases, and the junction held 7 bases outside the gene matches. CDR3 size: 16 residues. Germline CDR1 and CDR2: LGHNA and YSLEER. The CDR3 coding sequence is TGCGCCAGCAGCCAAGATCCGGGACAGGGATGGAATGAGCAGTTCTTC. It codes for CASSQDPGQGWNEQFF.

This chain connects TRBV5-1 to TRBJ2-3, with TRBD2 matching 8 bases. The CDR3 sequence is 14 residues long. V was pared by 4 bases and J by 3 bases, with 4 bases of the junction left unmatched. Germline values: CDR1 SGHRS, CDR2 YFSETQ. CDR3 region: CASSLRGATDTQYF. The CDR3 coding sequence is TGCGCCAGCAGCCTGCGGGGGGCGACAGATACGCAGTATTTT.

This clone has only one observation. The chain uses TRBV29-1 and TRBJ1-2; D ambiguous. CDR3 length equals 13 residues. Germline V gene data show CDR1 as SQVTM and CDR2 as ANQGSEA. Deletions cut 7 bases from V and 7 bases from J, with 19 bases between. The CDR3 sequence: CSGGPHQLGGYTF. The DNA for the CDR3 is TGCAGCGGAGGCCCACATCAATTAGGTGGCTACACCTTC.

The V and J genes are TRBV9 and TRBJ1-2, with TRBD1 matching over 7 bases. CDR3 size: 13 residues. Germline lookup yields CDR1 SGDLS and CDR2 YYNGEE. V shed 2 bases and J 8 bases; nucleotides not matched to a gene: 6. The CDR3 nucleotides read TGTGCCAGCAGCGTTTCAGGGGGAGGCGGCTACACCTTC. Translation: CASSVSGGGGYTF. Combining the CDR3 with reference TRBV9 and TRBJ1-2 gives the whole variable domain DSGVTQTPKHLITATGQRVTLRCSPRSGDLSVYWYQQSLDQGLQFLIQYYNGEERAKGNILERFSAQQFPDLHSELNLSSLELGDSALYFCASSVSGGGGYTFGSGTRLTVV.